This TCR beta chain was profiled in a study of shared clonotypes between healthy human individuals. Overall study results and limits: Clonotypes shared by all four sorted-subset donors had higher generation probabilities than non-shared clonotypes. Blood alone was sampled, and tissue repertoires likely differ.

The ends lost 0 bases at V and 0 bases at J; junction bases unmatched: 15. Germline lookup yields CDR1 SGHRS and CDR2 YFSETQ. The CDR3 is 20 amino acids. This table comes from immunoSEQ multiplex PCR, and its TCRdb copy is limited to in-frame clones, with some not included. The sample gives approximately 1.4 million clones, 95% to 99% of which show up once; 0.4% to 0.55% is in the top ten. This clone is a singleton in its sample. Its specificity is not known. The sample taken for sequencing was naive CD4+ T cells sorted from blood. Subset: CD45RA+ positively selected. This TCR was sampled from a man between 25 and 39 years old in good health. This chain links TRBV5-1 with TRBJ2-5; 9 positions agree with TRBD2. CDR3 DNA sequence: TGCGCCAGCAGCTTGGTCCTCGCGGGAGGGTTCTTGGGGTACCAAGAGACCCAGTACTTC. Amino acid sequence: CASSLVLAGGFLGYQETQYF.